What follows describes a single T cell receptor beta chain. The CDR3 runs 16 residues. Germline-derived CDR1 and CDR2 are LGHNA and YSLEER. The V and J ends lost 2 bases and 2 bases, in that order; junction bases with no gene match: 5. Treatment meaning: roughly 20 received Ad26.COV2.S at low or high dose, single or two shots; 5 received placebo; per-sample allocation not given. Sample collection was performed on day 63 after the first vaccine or placebo injection. Boston supplied an adult donor aged 18-55 years. Expression of Wuhan-strain SARS-CoV-2 spike came from the Ad26 vector that formed the vaccine. Sequencing was performed with immunoSEQ multiplex PCR; in TCRdb, only in-frame clones are kept and a portion is missing. This sample carries some 500,000 clones, roughly nine tenths of them seen once, and the ten largest clones take about 2.5%. This record comes from a study of Ad26.COV2.S vaccination and SARS-CoV-2 variants. Study-level information: Trial arm assignment for the donor was COV1001 Ad26.COV2.S. Intramuscularly, Ad26.COV2.S was given either once or twice, 56 days apart.

The source was peripheral blood, collected in a trial of Ad26.COV2.S vaccine versus placebo. The TCR sequence derives from a person between 18 and 65 years old who received the Ad26.COV2.S COVID-19 vaccine or a placebo. This sequence joins TRBV4-3 and TRBJ1-3; 8 positions agree with TRBD1. The CDR3 reads CASSQTDRATGNTIYF. The DNA for the CDR3 is TGCGCCAGCAGCCAAACGGACAGGGCGACTGGAAACACCATATATTTT.